This T cell receptor beta chain is from a study of early T cells in non-severe SARS-CoV-2 infection. About the study: It was bulk RNA from unsorted whole blood that was sequenced, and the chains were unpaired.

V gave up 3 bases and J gave up 4 bases, with 14 bases separating them. CDR1 is MNHEY and CDR2 is SMNVEV in the germline V gene (reference sequence). CDR3 size: 15 residues. General study findings and limits: VDJdb-based matching was biased toward anti-spike CD8 responses and missed private and CD4 specificities.

The TCR library protocol was used to attach unique molecular identifiers. These identifiers were attached to individual cDNA molecules. MiXCR, applied by TCRdb to the 5' RACE reads, yields one record per CDR3 protein. The sample records roughly 51,000 distinct CDR3 sequences, about 7.7% being singletons. This clonotype came up many times. Its antigen is currently unknown. The chain joins TRBV27 to TRBJ2-3; D may be TRBD2 (5 bases). The source material was whole blood, sampled at baseline. This TCR derives from an adult who was a healthcare worker with PCR-confirmed SARS-CoV-2 infection or an uninfected control (not recorded which). CDR3 residues: CASSLEAPGSDTQYF. The CDR3, as DNA: TGTGCCAGCAGTTTGGAGGCGCCGGGATCAGATACGCAGTATTTT.